A selection of T cell receptor beta chains follows, all from one sample in a study of cytomegalovirus exposure and HLA in healthy donors. Sequencing was performed with immunoSEQ multiplex PCR; in TCRdb, only in-frame clones are kept and a portion is missing. Found here are approximately 160,000 clones, under 85% of them singletons; the top ten hold about 4%. Sequencing was performed on PBMCs. The receptors were sampled from a man over 45 in good health and CMV-seropositive. Each CDR3 is given with its conserved first and last residue. Each record gives: V gene, J gene, clone size, D gene, CDR3 DNA, CDR3 protein. D genes are given only for firm matches. Rows may omit the clone size; those that give it use once, few, many or a size class.

>TRBV18|TRBJ2-7|NA|NA
TGTGCCAGCTCACCCGCCCAGGGTTTGTACGAGCAGTACTTC
CASSPAQGLYEQYF
>TRBV14|TRBJ2-3|NA|NA
TGTGCCAGCAGCCACCAGGGAGGAGATACGCAGTATTTT
CASSHQGGDTQYF
>TRBV5-1|TRBJ2-7|NA|NA
TGCGCCAGCAGCTTGGTAGACGGGGGAACCTACGAGCAGTACTTC
CASSLVDGGTYEQYF
>TRBV29-1|TRBJ2-7|NA|TRBD1
TGCAGCGTCACCCCTGGGGGACAGGGATACGAGCAGTACTTC
CSVTPGGQGYEQYF
>TRBV29-1|TRBJ1-1|once|NA
TGCAGCGTTATAAGGAGGGGCGCGGACACTGAAGCTTTCTTT
CSVIRRGADTEAFF
>TRBV7-9|TRBJ1-2|NA|NA
TGTGCCAGCAGCTTTTCAGGGGAGTACTATGGCTACACCTTC
CASSFSGEYYGYTF
>TRBV28|TRBJ1-3|NA|TRBD1
TGTGCCAGCAGTTCCCGGGACAGGGGGTTCCTCTCTGGAAACACCATATATTTT
CASSSRDRGFLSGNTIYF
>TRBV5-4|TRBJ2-3|NA|NA
TGTGCCAGCAGCTCCCGGAATCCGCGGGATACGCAGTATTTT
CASSSRNPRDTQYF
>TRBV7-6|TRBJ1-1|NA|NA
TGTGCCAGCAGCTCACAGGGTGCGAACACTGAAGCTTTCTTT
CASSSQGANTEAFF
>TRBV28|TRBJ2-6|NA|NA
TGTGCCAGCAGATCAGGGGCCTCTGGGGCCAACGTCCTGACTTTC
CASRSGASGANVLTF
>TRBV9|TRBJ2-3|NA|TRBD2
TGTGACAGCTTCTGGGGGACTAGCATTTGTTCGGATACGCAGTATTTT
CDSFWGTSICSDTQYF
>TRBV10-3|TRBJ2-7|NA|NA
TGTGCCATCGGAGACGTGCCCTACGAGCAGTACTTC
CAIGDVPYEQYF
>TRBV10-3|TRBJ1-2|NA|NA
TGTGCCATCAGTGGGCAGGGCCCCTATGGCTACACCTTC
CAISGQGPYGYTF
>TRBV9|TRBJ1-5|NA|NA
TGTGCCAGCAGCGGCGGGGACCGGTGGCAGCCCCAGCATTTT
CASSGGDRWQPQHF